This T cell receptor (beta chain) was sequenced in a study of blood T cell repertoires in COVID-19. The overall study: The United States, Italy and Spain supplied acute and convalescent COVID-19 samples. T cells, B-cell-depleted T cells, or PBMCs provided the cDNA or gDNA that served as material.

The CDR3 covers 16 residues. Looked up from germline, CDR1 is WNHNN and CDR2 is SYGVQD (reference sequence). V lost 6 bases and J lost 4; bases outside the gene matches: 15. Original handling: It was from reference gene primer amplification that nucleated cell counts were estimated. The assay was immunoSEQ multiplex PCR, and TCRdb's table has in-frame clones only and misses some. The D gene and trimming were derived from the DNA, and the V and J assignments and clone size from that table. The sample lists more than 150,000 clones, approximately 84% seen once, with 13% to 15% in the top ten. V usage is TRBV10-1 and J usage is TRBJ2-7; 7 positions match TRBD2. This clonotype originated in a man aged 18 to 35 with active or convalescent COVID-19. The sequenced sample consisted of peripheral blood. CDR3 nucleotides: TGCGCCAGCAGACCCTGGGTAGGCGGGAGCTGTTACGAGCAGTACTTC. Its translation is CASRPWVGGSCYEQYF.